The entry below describes one T cell receptor beta chain. The antigen is undetermined. This sample is drawn from a study of T cells in Graves' hyperthyroidism and ophthalmopathy. General study results and limits: Prediction of ophthalmopathy progression came a median roughly 6.4 months pre-onset. From stable hyperthyroidism, ophthalmopathy was separated by a 13 V-J model.

Regions amplified from RNA transcripts were the TCR beta CDR3 regions. TCR CDR3 underwent first-round RT-PCR with the HTBI primer set. TCRdb re-called the multiplex PCR reads through MiXCR, storing one row per CDR3 protein. The sample holds about 840,000 distinct CDR3 sequences, over 35% seen once. This CDR3 contains 17 residues. The trim removed 5 bases at V and 5 bases at J, leaving 9 bases unmatched. CDR1 and CDR2 from the germline V gene are ENHRY and SYGVKD. V and J are TRBV10-3 and TRBJ2-5; TRBD2 matches 15 bases. This TCR came from a young man with Graves' hyperthyroidism. The source material was blood. The CDR3 DNA reads as TGTGCCATCAGTTTCTCTCCGGGACTAGCGGGAGGTGAGACCCAGTACTTC. It encodes CAISFSPGLAGGETQYF.